Here is one T cell receptor (beta chain) with its context. Its antigen is as yet unknown. The data were taken from a study of cytomegalovirus exposure and HLA in healthy donors. Points from the study as a whole: A later analysis reportedly identified an Asian-associated ancestry cluster as carrying fewer N-insertions than the roughly 670-donor mean. In a later analysis, DRB1 alleles had the most associated TCRs; HLA-C alleles the fewest.

Use of 60 Vbeta and 13 Jbeta primers characterized the PCR. Produced via immunoSEQ multiplex PCR; TCRdb's table is partial and in-frame only. Its table records approximately 40,000 clones. Trimming cost V 3 bases and J 4 bases, with 11 bases left between them. The CDR3 runs to 14 residues. From germline, CDR1 is SGHKS and CDR2 YYEKEE (reference sequence). Material: PBMCs. The sequence derives from a human donor in good health. The chain couples TRBV5-5 to TRBJ1-5, with no clear D. CDR3 residues: CASSSQAGNQPQHF. CDR3 DNA: TGTGCCAGCAGCTCCCAAGCGGGGAATCAGCCCCAGCATTTT.